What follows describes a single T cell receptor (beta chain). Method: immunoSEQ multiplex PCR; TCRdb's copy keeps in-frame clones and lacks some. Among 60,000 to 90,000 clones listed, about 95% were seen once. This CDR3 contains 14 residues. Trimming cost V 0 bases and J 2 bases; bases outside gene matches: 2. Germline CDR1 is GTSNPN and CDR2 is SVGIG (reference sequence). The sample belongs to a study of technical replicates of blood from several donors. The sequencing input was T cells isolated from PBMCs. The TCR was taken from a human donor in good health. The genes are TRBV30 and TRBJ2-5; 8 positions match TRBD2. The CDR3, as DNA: TGTGCCTGGAGTGTAATAGCGGGGCAAGAGACCCAGTACTTC. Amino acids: CAWSVIAGQETQYF.